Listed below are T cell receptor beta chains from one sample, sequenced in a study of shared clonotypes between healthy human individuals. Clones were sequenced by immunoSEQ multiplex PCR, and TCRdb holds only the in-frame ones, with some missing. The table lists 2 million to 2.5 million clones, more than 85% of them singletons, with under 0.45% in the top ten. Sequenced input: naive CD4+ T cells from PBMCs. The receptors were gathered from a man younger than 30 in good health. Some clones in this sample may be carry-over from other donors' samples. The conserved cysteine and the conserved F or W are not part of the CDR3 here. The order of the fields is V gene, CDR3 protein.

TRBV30,AWSRSLNTEAF
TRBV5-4,ASSLAGGFLVYGYT
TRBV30,AWSKGQGVLRDYGYT
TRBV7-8,ASSNWIYGYT
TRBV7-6,ASSLGTNEKLF
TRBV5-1,ASSWGTSVDEQY
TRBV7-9,ASSLQQGPGTQY
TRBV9,ASSVGSTSGSTDTQY
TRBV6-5,ASKGTSDYEQY
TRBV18,ASSPLTGDTEAF
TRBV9,ASSDRDRGDEQY
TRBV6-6,ASSYPTGGGTEAF
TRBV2,ASSDDRASEQY
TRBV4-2,ASSQLAGSLRVQY
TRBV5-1,ASSRASTDTQY
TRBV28,ASSLRGPGANVLT
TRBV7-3,ASSLNGRHTDTQY
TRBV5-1,ASSFYRDYGYT
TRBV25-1,ASSVGARYEQY
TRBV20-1,SAREGETQY
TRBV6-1,ASSDRATSSNQPQH
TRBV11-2,ASSLDRGRETQY
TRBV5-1,ASSFTGTNEKLF
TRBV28,ASSFITFGLADLNEQY
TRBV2,ASSGDSHEQF
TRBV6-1,ASSDGDTQY
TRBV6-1,ASSEARGLAGELF
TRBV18,ASSPSQNTEAF
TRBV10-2,ASSDPMGGRETQY
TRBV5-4,ASSPAGGDYEQY
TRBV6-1,ASNRDRGYNEQF
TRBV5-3,ARSLVAGGLIGNTEAF
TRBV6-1,ASRGRGIEKLF
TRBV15,ATSRDRQINEKLF
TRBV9,ASSVSMVGETQY
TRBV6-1,ASAGFTYEQY
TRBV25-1,ASNSPRGPIYGYT
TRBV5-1,ASSLGGLRAVEQY
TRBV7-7,ASSLARGDEQF
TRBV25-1,ASSLENGNTEAF
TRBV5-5,ASTRGGSLNQPQH
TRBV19,ASSMVRGASTGELF
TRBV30,AWKTGTGGNQPQH
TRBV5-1,ASQLAPPTDTQY